Each of the 5 T cell receptor beta chains below was sequenced from the same sample in a study of cytomegalovirus exposure and HLA in healthy donors. PCR primers comprised 60 Vbeta and 13 Jbeta primers. Assay used: immunoSEQ multiplex PCR; TCRdb lists only in-frame clones, some missing. This repertoire includes 150,000 to 200,000 clones. The sequenced sample consisted of PBMCs. Every receptor here comes from a man younger than 40 in good health and CMV-seronegative.

The chain uses TRBV4-2 and TRBJ2-1; a possible D gene is TRBD2 (5 bases). Germline CDR1 reads LGHNA; CDR2 reads YNFKEQ. V gave up 0 bases and J gave up 6 bases, with 15 bases separating them. The CDR3 is made up of 16 amino acids. The DNA of the CDR3 is TGTGCCAGCAGCCAAGATTCCTATAGCGTCGGCAATGAGCAGTTCTTC. Translating gives CASSQDSYSVGNEQFF.

Comments on this clone: Other nucleotide sequences in the sample specify the same CDR3. The V and J genes are TRBV10-1 and TRBJ2-2; D is undetermined. The CDR3 is 12 amino acids. The V end was cut by 6 bases, the J end by 0 bases, with 2 bases between. The germline gives CDR1 WNHNN, CDR2 SYGVQD (reference sequence). The CDR3 bases are TGCGCCAGCAGCGCGAACACCGGGGAGCTGTTTTTT. It is translated as CASSANTGELFF.

The V call is TRBV7-2, the J call TRBJ1-2, with a possible D match to TRBD1 (6 bases). This CDR3 is 15 amino acids long. The ends were cut back, 3 bases at V and 2 bases at J, with 13 bases in the middle. CDR1 and CDR2 from the germline V gene are SGHTA and FQGNSA. CDR3 nucleotides: TGTGCCAGCAGCTTTTCACAGGGCGTGAACTATGGCTACACCTTC. It translates to CASSFSQGVNYGYTF.

The gene calls are TRBV5-1 and TRBJ2-1; D is possibly TRBD2 (5 bases). CDR1 and CDR2 from the germline V gene are SGHRS and YFSETQ. Trimming took 2 bases from V and 5 from J, leaving 23 bases between them. There are 18 residues in the CDR3. This CDR3 reads CASSFLGKPDGGHNEQFF. The CDR3, as DNA: TGCGCCAGCAGCTTCCTGGGGAAGCCGGACGGAGGCCACAATGAGCAGTTCTTC.

The chain joins TRBV7-3 to TRBJ1-1; D is perhaps TRBD1 (6 bases). The CDR3 consists of 16 residues. The germline gives CDR1 SGHTA, CDR2 FQGTGA. The germline V and J ends were trimmed by 5 bases and 1 base, with 17 bases remaining between them. The chain's CDR3 is CASSPGGPGTNTEAFF. The CDR3 DNA reads as TGTGCCAGCAGCCCCGGGGGGCCAGGAACGAACACTGAAGCTTTCTTT.